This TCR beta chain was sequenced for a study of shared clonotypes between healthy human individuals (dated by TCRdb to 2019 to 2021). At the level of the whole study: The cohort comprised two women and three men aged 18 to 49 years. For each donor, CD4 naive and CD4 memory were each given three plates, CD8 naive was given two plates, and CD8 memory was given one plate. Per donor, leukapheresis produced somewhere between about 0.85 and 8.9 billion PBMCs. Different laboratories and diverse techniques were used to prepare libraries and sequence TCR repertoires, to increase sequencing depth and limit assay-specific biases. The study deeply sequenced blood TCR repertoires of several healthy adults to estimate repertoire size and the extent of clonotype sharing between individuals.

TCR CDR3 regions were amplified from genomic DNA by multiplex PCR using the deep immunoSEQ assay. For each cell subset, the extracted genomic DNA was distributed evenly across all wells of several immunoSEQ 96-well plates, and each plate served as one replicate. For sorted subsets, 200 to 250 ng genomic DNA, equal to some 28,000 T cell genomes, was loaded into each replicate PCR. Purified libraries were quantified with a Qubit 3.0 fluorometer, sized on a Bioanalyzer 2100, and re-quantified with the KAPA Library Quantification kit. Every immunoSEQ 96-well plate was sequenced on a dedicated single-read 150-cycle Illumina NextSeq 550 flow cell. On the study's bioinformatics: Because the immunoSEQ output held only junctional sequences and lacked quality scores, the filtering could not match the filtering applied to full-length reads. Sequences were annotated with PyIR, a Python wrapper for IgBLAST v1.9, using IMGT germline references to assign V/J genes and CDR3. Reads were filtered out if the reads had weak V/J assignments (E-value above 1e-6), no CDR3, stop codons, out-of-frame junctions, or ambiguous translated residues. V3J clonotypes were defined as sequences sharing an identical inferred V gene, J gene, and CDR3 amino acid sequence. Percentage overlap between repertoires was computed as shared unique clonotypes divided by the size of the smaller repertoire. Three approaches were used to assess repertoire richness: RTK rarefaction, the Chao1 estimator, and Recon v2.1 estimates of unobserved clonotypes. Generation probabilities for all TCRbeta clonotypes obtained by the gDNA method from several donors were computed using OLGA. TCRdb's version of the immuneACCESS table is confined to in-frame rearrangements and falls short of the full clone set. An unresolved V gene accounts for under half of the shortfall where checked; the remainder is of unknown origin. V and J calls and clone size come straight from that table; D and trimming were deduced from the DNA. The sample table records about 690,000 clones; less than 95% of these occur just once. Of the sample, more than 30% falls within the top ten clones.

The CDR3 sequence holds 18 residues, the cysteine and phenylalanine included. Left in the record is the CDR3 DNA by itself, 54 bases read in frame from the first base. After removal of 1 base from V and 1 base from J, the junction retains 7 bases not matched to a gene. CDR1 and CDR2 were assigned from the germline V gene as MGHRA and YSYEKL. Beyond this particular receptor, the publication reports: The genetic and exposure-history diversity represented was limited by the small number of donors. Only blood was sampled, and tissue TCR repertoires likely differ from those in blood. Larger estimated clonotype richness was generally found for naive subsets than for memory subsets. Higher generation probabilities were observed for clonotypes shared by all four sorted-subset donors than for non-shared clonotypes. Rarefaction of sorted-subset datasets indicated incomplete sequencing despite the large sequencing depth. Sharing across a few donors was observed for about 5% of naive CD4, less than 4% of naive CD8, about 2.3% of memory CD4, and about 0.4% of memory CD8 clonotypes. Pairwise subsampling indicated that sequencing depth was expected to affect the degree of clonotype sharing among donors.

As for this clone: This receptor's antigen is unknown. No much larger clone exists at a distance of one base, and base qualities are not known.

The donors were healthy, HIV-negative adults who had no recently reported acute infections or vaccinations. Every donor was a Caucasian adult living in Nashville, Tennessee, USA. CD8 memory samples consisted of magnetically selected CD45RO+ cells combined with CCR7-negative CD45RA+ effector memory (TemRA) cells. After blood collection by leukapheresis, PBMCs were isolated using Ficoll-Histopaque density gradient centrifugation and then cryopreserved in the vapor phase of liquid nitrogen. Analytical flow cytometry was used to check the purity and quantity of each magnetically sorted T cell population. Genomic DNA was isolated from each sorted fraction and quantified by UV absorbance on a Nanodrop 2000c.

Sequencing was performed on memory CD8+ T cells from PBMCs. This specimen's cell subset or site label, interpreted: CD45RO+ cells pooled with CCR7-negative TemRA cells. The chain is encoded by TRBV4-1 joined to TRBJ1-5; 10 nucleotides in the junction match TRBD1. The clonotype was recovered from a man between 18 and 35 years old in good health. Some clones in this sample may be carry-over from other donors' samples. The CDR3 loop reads CASSQGGTGEESNQPQHF. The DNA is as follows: TGCGCCAGCAGCCAAGGGGGGACAGGGGAGGAGAGCAATCAGCCCCAGCATTTT.